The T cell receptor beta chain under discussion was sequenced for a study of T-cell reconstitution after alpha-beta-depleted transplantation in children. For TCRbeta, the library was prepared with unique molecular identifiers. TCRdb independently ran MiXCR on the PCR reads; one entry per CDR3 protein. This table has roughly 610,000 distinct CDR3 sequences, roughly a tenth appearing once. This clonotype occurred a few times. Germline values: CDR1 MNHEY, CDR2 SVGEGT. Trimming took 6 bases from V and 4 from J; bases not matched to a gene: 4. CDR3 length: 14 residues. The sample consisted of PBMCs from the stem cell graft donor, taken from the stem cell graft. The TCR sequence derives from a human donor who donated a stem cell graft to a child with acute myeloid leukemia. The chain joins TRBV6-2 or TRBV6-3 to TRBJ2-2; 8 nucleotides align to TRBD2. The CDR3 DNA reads TGTGCCAGCAGCCCCGGGAGGGGCACCGGGGAGCTGTTTTTT. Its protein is CASSPGRGTGELFF.